Below, one T cell receptor (beta chain) is given with its context. Its specificity is not known. The sample originates from a study of beta chain features in type 1 diabetes. Study-level information: Patients were similar to healthy donors in age and gender (as well as in cell yields). Overall study results and limits: All four CD4+ subsets of Type 1 diabetes patients contained TCRB CDR3s that were moderately but significantly shorter.

The germline CDR1 and CDR2 sequences are MNHEY and SMNVEV (reference sequence). The length of the CDR3 is 14 residues. The V end was cut by 6 bases, the J end by 7 bases, with 16 bases between. Expressed TCRB transcripts were sequenced because the isolated RNA had all been reverse transcribed beforehand. Method: immunoSEQ multiplex PCR; TCRdb's copy keeps in-frame clones and lacks some. Found here are roughly 350,000 clones, approximately 9.9% of them singletons; the top ten hold 0.015% to 0.02%. The chain carries TRBV27 and TRBJ2-1, with D maybe TRBD2 (5 bases). This TCR was sampled from a young woman in good health. Sequenced: naive CD4+ T cells from blood. The CDR3 nucleotides read TGTGCCAGCAGCTCCCCGGGGATGGCAAATGAGCAGTTCTTC. Translation gives CASSSPGMANEQFF.